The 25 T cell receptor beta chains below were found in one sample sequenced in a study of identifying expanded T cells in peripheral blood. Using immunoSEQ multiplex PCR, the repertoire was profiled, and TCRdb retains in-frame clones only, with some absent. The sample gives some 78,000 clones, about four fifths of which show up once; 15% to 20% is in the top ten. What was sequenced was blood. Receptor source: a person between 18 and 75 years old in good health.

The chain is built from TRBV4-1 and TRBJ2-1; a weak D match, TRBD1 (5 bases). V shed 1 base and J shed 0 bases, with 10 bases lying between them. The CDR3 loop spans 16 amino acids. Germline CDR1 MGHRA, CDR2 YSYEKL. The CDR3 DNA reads TGCGCCAGCAGCCAAGGGGGCAGTAGCTCCTACAATGAGCAGTTCTTC. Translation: CASSQGGSSSYNEQFF.

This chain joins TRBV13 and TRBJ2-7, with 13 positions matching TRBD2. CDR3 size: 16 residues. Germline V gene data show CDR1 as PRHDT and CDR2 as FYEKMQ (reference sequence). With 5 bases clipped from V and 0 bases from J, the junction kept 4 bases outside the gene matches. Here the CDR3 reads CASSPRTSGSSYEQYF. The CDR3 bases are TGTGCCAGCAGCCCCCGGACTAGCGGGAGCTCCTACGAGCAGTACTTC.

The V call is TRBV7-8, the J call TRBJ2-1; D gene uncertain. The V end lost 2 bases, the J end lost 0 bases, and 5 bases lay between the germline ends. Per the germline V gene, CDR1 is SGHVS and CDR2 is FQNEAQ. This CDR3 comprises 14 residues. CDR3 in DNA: TGTGCCAGCAGCTTAACCAGCTCCTACAATGAGCAGTTCTTC. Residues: CASSLTSSYNEQFF. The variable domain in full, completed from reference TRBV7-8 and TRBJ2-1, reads GAGVSQSPRYKVAKRGQDVALRCDPISGHVSLFWYQQALGQGPEFLTYFQNEAQLDKSGLPSDRFFAERPEGSVSTLKIQRTQQEDSAVYLCASSLTSSYNEQFFGPGTRLTVL.

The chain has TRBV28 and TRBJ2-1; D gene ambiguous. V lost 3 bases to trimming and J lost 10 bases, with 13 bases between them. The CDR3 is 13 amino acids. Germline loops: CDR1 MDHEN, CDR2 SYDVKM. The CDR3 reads CASSFPTIVEQFF. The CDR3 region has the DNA TGTGCCAGCAGTTTCCCAACAATAGTCGAGCAGTTCTTC.

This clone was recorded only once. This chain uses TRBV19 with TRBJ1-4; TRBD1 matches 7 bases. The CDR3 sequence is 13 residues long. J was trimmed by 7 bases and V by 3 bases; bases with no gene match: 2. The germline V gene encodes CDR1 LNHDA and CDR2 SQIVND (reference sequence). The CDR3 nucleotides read TGTGCCAGTAGTATTAACAGGGGTGAAAAACTGTTTTTT. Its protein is CASSINRGEKLFF. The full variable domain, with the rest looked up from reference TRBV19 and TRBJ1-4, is DGGITQSPKYLFRKEGQNVTLSCEQNLNHDAMYWYRQDPGQGLRLIYYSQIVNDFQKGDIAEGYSVSREKKESFPLTVTSAQKNPTAFYLCASSINRGEKLFFGSGTQLSVL.

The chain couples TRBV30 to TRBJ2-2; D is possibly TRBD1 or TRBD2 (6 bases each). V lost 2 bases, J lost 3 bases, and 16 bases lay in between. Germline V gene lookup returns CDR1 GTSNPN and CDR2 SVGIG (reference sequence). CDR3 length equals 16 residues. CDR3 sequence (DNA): TGTGCCTGGAGTCGGGGGCTAGCGCCCTACACCGGGGAGCTGTTTTTT. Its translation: CAWSRGLAPYTGELFF.

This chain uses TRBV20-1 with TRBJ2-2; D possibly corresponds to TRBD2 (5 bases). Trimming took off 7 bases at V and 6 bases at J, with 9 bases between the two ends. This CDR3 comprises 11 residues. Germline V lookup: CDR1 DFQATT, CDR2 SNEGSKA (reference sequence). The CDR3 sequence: CSVEAAGELFF. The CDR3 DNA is TGCAGTGTGGAGGCGGCCGGGGAGCTGTTTTTT.

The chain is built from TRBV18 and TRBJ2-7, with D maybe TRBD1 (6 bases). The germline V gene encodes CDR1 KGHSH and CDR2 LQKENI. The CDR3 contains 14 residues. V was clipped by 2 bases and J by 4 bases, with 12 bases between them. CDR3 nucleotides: TGTGCCAGCTCACCAGGCAGGGGCCAGTACGAGCAGTACTTC. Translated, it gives CASSPGRGQYEQYF.

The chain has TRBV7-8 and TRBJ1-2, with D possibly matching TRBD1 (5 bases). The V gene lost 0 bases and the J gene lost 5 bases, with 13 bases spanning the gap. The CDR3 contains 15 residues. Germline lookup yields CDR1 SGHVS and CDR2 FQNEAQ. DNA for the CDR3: TGTGCCAGCAGCTTAGCTGGAGGGGCAGCGTATGGCTACACCTTC. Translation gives CASSLAGGAAYGYTF.

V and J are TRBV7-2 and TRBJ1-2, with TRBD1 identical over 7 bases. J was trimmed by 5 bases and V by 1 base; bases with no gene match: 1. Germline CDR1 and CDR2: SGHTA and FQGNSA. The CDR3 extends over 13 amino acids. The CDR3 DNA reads TGTGCCAGCAGCTTAGAGGGACAGTATGGCTACACCTTC. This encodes CASSLEGQYGYTF.

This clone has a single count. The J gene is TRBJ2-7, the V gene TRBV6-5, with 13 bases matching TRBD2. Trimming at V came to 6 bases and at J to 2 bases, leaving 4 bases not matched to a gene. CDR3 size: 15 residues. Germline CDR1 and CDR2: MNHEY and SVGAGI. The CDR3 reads CASRGTSGEPYEQYF. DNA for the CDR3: TGTGCCAGCAGGGGGACTAGCGGGGAACCCTACGAGCAGTACTTC.

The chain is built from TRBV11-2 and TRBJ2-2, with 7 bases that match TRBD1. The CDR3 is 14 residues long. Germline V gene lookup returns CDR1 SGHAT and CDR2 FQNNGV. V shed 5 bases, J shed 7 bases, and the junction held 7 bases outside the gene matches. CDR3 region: CASSLQQGFGELFF. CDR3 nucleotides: TGTGCCAGCAGCCTCCAACAGGGGTTCGGGGAGCTGTTTTTT.

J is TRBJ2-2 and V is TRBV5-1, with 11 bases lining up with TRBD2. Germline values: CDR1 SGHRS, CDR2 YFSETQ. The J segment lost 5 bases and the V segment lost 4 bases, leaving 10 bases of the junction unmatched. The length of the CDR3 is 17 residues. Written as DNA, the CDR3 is TGCGCCAGCAGCAAACAACCGGGACTAGCGGCTACCGGGGAGCTGTTTTTT. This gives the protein CASSKQPGLAATGELFF.

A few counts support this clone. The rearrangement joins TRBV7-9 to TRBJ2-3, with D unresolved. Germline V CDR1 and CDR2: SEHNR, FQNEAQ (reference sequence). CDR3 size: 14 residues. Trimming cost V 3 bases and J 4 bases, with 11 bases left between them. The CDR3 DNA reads TGTGCCAGCAGCTTTGACCCACCGCCAGATACGCAGTATTTT. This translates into CASSFDPPPDTQYF.

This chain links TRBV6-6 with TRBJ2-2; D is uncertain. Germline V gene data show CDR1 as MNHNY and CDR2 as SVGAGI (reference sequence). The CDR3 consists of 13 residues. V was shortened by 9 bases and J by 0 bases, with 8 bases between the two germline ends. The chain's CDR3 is CASWATNTGELFF. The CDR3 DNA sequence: TGTGCCAGTTGGGCGACGAACACCGGGGAGCTGTTTTTT.

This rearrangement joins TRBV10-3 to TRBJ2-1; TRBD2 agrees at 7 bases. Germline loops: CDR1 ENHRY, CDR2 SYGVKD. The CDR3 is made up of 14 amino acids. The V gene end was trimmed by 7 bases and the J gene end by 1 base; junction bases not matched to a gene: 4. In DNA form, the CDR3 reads TGTGCCATCACGCGGGAGTGGTCCTACAATGAGCAGTTCTTC. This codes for CAITREWSYNEQFF.

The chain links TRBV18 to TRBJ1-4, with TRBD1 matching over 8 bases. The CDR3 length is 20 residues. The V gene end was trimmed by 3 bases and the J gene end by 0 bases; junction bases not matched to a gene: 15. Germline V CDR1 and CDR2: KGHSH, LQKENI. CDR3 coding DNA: TGTGCCAGCTCACCTCGACTGACAGGGGATAGCTTAGCAACTAATGAAAAACTGTTTTTT. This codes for CASSPRLTGDSLATNEKLFF. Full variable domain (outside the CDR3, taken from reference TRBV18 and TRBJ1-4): NAGVMQNPRHLVRRRGQEARLRCSPMKGHSHVYWYRQLPEEGLKFMVYLQKENIIDESGMPKERFSAEFPKEGPSILRIQQVVRGDSAAYFCASSPRLTGDSLATNEKLFFGSGTQLSVL.

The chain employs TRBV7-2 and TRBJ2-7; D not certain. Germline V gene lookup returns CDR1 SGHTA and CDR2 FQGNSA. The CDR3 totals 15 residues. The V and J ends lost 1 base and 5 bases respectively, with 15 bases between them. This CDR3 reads CASSLVSGLGNEQYF. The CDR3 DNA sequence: TGTGCCAGCAGCTTAGTGTCTGGCCTTGGGAACGAGCAGTACTTC.

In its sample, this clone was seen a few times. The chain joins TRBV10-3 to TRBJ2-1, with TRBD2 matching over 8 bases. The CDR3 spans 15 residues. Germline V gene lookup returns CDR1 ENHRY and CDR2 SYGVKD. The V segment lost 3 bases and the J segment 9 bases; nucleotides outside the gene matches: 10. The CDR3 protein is CAISDPGLGLVEQFF. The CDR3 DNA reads TGTGCCATCAGTGATCCGGGACTAGGGTTGGTTGAGCAGTTCTTC.

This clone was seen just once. DNA of the CDR3: TGTGCCAGCAGTTTAGACTCCAGATGGTTCTTC. Its protein is CASSLDSRWFF. The rearrangement joins TRBV28 to TRBJ2-1; D is unclear. This CDR3 region has 11 residues. Germline lookup yields CDR1 MDHEN and CDR2 SYDVKM. With 2 bases removed from V and 15 bases from J, the gap between germline ends came to 11 bases.

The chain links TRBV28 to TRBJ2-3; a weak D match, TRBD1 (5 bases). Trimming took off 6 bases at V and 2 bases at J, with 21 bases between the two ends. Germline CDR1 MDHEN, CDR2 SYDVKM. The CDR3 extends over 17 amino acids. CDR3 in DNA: TGTGCCAGCAGGAATGATGAGATAGGGGTGCACACAGATACGCAGTATTTT. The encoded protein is CASRNDEIGVHTDTQYF.

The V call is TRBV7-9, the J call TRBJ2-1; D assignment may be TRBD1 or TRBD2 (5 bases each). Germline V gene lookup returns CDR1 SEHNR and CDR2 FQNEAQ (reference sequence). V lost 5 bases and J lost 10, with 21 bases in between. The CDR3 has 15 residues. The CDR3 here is CASSLFLGPENEQFF. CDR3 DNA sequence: TGTGCCAGCAGCCTTTTTCTGGGACCTGAAAACGAGCAGTTCTTC.

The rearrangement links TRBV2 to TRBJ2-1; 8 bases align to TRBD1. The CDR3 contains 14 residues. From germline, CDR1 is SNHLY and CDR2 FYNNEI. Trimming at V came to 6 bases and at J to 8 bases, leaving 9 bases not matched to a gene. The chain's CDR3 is CASSPRTGWHEQFF. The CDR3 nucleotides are TGTGCCAGCAGCCCCAGGACAGGGTGGCATGAGCAGTTCTTC.

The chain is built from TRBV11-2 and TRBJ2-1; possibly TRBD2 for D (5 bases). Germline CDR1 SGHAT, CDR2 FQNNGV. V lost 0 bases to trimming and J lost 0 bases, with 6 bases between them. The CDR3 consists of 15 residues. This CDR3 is CASSLDGSSYNEQFF. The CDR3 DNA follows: TGTGCCAGCAGCTTAGATGGGAGCTCCTACAATGAGCAGTTCTTC.

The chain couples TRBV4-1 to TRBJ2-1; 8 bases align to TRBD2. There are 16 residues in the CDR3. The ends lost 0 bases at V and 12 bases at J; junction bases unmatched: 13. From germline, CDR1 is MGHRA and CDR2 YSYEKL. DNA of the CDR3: TGCGCCAGCAGCCAAGATGGACTAGCCGGGATACTAGGGCAGTTCTTC. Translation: CASSQDGLAGILGQFF.